This is a list of T cell receptor beta chains from one sample in a study of T-cell reconstitution after alpha-beta-depleted transplantation in children. From the PCR reads, TCRdb called clonotypes with MiXCR, one entry per CDR3 protein. The sample lists 350,000 to 400,000 distinct CDR3 sequences, around 20% occurring once. The sequenced sample was PBMCs from the stem cell graft donor, obtained from the stem cell graft. Source of these receptors: a human donor who donated a stem cell graft to a child with acute myeloid leukemia. CDR3s include the opening cysteine and the closing phenylalanine or tryptophan. The D gene is left open where the match is weak. The size entry is marked missing in some rows and otherwise reads once, few, many or a size class.

v_call	clone_size	d_call	j_call	cdr3_length	cdr3_nt	cdr3_aa
TRBV11-2	-	-	TRBJ1-3	16	TGTGCCAGCAGCTTATCTCAAGCGGGGAATGGAAACACCATATATTTT	CASSLSQAGNGNTIYF
TRBV2	-	-	TRBJ2-7	14	TGTGCCAGCAAGCCCGGGGAAGGGGGACACGAGCAGTACTTC	CASKPGEGGHEQYF
TRBV20-1	many	-	TRBJ1-5	15	TGCAGTGCTACAAAGCCTCTTAGCAGCAATCAGCCCCAGCATTTT	CSATKPLSSNQPQHF
TRBV24-1	few	-	TRBJ2-1	14	TGTGCCACCAGTGATTTACCCAACGGTAATGAGCAGTTCTTC	CATSDLPNGNEQFF
TRBV6-1	-	-	TRBJ2-3	18	TGTGCCAGCAGCCAGACGACCTTCAGGGTCTCCCGCACAGATACGCAGTATTTT	CASSQTTFRVSRTDTQYF
TRBV7-6	many	-	TRBJ1-6	17	TGTGCCAGCAGCTTAGAGAGTAGGGAACGTCTAGGGTCACCCCTCCACTTT	CASSLESRERLGSPLHF
TRBV11-1	-	TRBD2	TRBJ2-7	16	TGTGCCAGCAGCTTAGCGCCGGCGGGAGTTTCCTACGAGCAGTACTTC	CASSLAPAGVSYEQYF
TRBV6-1	-	TRBD2	TRBJ2-7	17	TGTGCCAGCAGTCCCCCCGGCGGGACTAGCGGGGGAGGGACGCAGTACTTC	CASSPPGGTSGGGTQYF
TRBV20-1	-	-	TRBJ1-5	17	TGCAGTGCTAGACTAACACTCTCAGGGATGTTGGATCAGCCCCAGCATTTT	CSARLTLSGMLDQPQHF
TRBV7-9	few	-	TRBJ2-7	14	TGTGCCAGCAGCTTAGAAGGAGGGACGGACGAGCAGTACTTC	CASSLEGGTDEQYF
TRBV27	few	-	TRBJ1-3	14	TGTGCCAGCAGTTTGTCTTCTGCCGGAAACACCATATATTTT	CASSLSSAGNTIYF
TRBV12-3/TRBV12-4	-	-	TRBJ2-5	14	TGTGCCAGCAGTTACCGGGACTCCCAAGAGACCCAGTACTTC	CASSYRDSQETQYF
TRBV7-2	once	TRBD2	TRBJ2-3	18	TGTGCCAGCAGCCATAGCGGGAGGGCGCTTTACAACACAGATACGCAGTATTTT	CASSHSGRALYNTDTQYF
TRBV7-9	few	-	TRBJ2-7	13	TGTGCCAGCAGCGCCTCTAGCTCCCACGAGCAGTACTTC	CASSASSSHEQYF
TRBV4-1	-	-	TRBJ2-7	13	TGCGCCAGCAGCCAAGTCCAGGGACACGAGCAGTACTTC	CASSQVQGHEQYF
TRBV29-1	many	-	TRBJ2-7	12	TGCAGCGTTGGATCGGGGAGCCACGAGCAGTACTTC	CSVGSGSHEQYF
TRBV12-3/TRBV12-4	few	-	TRBJ2-7	12	TGTGCCAGCAGCTTTACAGACACCGGGAAGAATTTC	CASSFTDTGKNF